The T cell receptor beta chain under discussion was sequenced for a study of T-cell memory formation after mild COVID-19. Whole-study findings and limits: Clones contracting day 15 to 85 were balanced CD4/CD8; later expanders leaned CD4+.

Concerning this clonotype: Its antigen is not known.

TCRdb itself ran the 5' RACE reads through MiXCR, one entry per CDR3 protein. Of over 120,000 distinct CDR3 sequences in the sample, 15% to 20% were seen once. The sequence was obtained from an adult woman who had mild COVID-19 (a few samples of this study predate the infection). Cell type and time point are not known. What was sequenced was PBMCs or a T cell subset sorted from them (not recorded which).

CDR3 nucleotides: TGTGCCACCAGTGCGACGGATGGTATTGCCGGGGAGCTGTTTTTT. It translates to CATSATDGIAGELFF. V gene TRBV24-1 combines with J gene TRBJ2-2; no definite D call. Germline V gene data show CDR1 as KGHDR and CDR2 as SFDVKD. V was trimmed by 5 bases and J by 6 bases, leaving 15 bases between them. The CDR3 consists of 15 residues.